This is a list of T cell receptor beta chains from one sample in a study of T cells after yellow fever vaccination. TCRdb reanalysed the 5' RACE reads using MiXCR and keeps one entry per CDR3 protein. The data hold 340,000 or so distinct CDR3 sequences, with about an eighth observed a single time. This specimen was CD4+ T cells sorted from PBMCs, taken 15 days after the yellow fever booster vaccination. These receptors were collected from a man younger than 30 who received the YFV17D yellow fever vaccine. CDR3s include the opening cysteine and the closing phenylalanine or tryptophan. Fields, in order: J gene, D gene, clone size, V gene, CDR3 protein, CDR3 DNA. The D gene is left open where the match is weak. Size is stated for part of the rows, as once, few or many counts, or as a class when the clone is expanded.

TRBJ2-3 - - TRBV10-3 CAISGGEFDTQYF TGTGCCATCAGTGGGGGGGAGTTTGATACGCAGTATTTT
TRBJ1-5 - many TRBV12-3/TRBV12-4 CASSQGGYSNQPQHF TGTGCCAGCTCACAGGGCGGCTATAGCAATCAGCCCCAGCATTTT
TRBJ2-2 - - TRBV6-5 CASSSGATGELFF TGTGCCAGCAGCTCCGGGGCGACCGGGGAGCTGTTTTTT
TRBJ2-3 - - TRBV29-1 CSVGVTSNPGGTQYF TGCAGCGTTGGGGTGACTAGCAATCCAGGGGGTACGCAGTATTTT
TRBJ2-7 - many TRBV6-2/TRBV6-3 CASMDSWSYEQYF TGTGCCAGCATGGACAGCTGGTCCTACGAGCAGTACTTC
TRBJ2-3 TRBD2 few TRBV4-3 CASSPGLAGGPGDTQYF TGCGCCAGCAGCCCGGGACTAGCGGGGGGGCCTGGGGATACGCAGTATTTT
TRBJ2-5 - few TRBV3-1 CASSPRAVETQYF TGTGCCAGCAGCCCCCGGGCGGTAGAGACCCAGTACTTC
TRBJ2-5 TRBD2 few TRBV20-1 CSASGASGAETQYF TGCAGTGCCTCAGGGGCTAGCGGGGCCGAGACCCAGTACTTC
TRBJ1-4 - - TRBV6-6 CATALGTGEKLFF TGTGCCACGGCTCTAGGGACGGGCGAAAAACTGTTTTTT
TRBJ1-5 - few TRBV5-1 CASSWDGRSYQPQHF TGCGCCAGCAGCTGGGACGGACGCTCCTATCAGCCCCAGCATTTT
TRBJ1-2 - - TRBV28 CASISGARAYGYTF TGTGCCAGCATCTCAGGGGCCCGAGCCTATGGCTACACCTTC
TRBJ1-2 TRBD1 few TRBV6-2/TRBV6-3 CASSSQGNYGYTF TGTGCCAGCAGTTCACAGGGGAACTATGGCTACACCTTC
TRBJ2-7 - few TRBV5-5 CASSLYSSYEQYF TGTGCCAGCAGCTTGTACAGCTCCTACGAGCAGTACTTC
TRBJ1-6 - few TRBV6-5 CASSFSLSSYNSPLHF TGTGCCAGCAGCTTTTCCTTGAGCTCCTATAATTCACCCCTCCACTTT
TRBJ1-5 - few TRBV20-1 CSARDRSTAFDQPQHF TGCAGTGCTAGAGATAGGTCTACAGCCTTTGATCAGCCCCAGCATTTT